This T cell receptor (beta chain) stems from a study of tumor and adjacent non-tumor tissue in lung cancer. A modified ARM-PCR protocol with three rounds of nested PCR amplified TCRbeta. A single record per CDR3 protein comes from TCRdb applying MiXCR to the multiplex PCR reads. The sample consists of under 95,000 distinct CDR3 sequences, about three fifths of them appearing once. RNA was extracted from bulk tissue without any cell sorting. The CDR3 spans 15 residues. In germline, CDR1 is SGHAT, CDR2 FQNNGV. Points on this clonotype: Lacking the conserved final phenylalanine or tryptophan, this CDR3 likely reflects a read error.

The V call is TRBV11-2, the J call TRBJ2-2, with D possibly TRBD2 on 5 matching bases. Source material: lung tumor tissue. The receptor was derived from a man between 65 and 85 years old with non-small cell lung cancer. CDR3 bases: TGTGCCAGCAGCTTAGGCAGTGGGAGAACCGGAGAGCTGTTTTTA. As protein: CASSLGSGRTGELFL.